A single sample is the source of the 10 T cell receptor beta chains below, sequenced in a study of T-cell memory formation after mild COVID-19. TCRdb ran MiXCR on the 5' RACE reads and lists one entry per CDR3 protein. The sample shows hundreds of thousands of distinct CDR3 sequences, roughly 25% of them seen only once. The sequencing sample was made of PBMCs or a T cell subset sorted from them (not recorded which). The receptors here all came from an adult woman who had mild COVID-19 (a few samples of this study predate the infection). Cell type and time point are not known.

Only a few counts were recorded for this clonotype. The chain employs TRBV12-3 or TRBV12-4 and TRBJ2-3; no definite D call. This CDR3 region has 12 residues. Between the trimmed V and J ends, which lost 7 bases and 9 bases, there was a span of 14 bases. The CDR3 protein is CASTDDGDTQYF. The CDR3, as DNA: TGTGCCAGCACCGACGACGGTGACACGCAGTATTTT.

A few counts support this clonotype. CDR3 protein: CASRGQGAYNEQFF. The DNA for the CDR3 is TGTGCCAGCCGCGGACAGGGGGCCTACAATGAGCAGTTCTTC. V gene TRBV7-9 combines with J gene TRBJ2-1; TRBD1 aligns across 10 bases. The CDR3 covers 14 residues. Germline V gives CDR1 SEHNR, CDR2 FQNEAQ (reference sequence). The V gene end was trimmed by 8 bases and the J gene end by 2 bases; junction bases not matched to a gene: 3.

The table lists this clonotype with a few counts. The chain is built from TRBV19 and TRBJ2-5; 8 positions agree with TRBD2. The junction had 5 bases not matched to a gene; V was cut back by 4 bases and J by 4 bases. The germline V gene encodes CDR1 LNHDA and CDR2 SQIVND (reference sequence). This CDR3 has 14 residues. In DNA form, the CDR3 reads TGTGCCAGTAGTAATAGTGCGGGGGGAGAGACCCAGTACTTC. It yields the protein CASSNSAGGETQYF.

This clonotype showed up just a few times. The chain combines TRBV3-1 with TRBJ2-1; no definite D call. The germline V gene encodes CDR1 LGHDT and CDR2 YNNKEL (reference sequence). V was pared by 5 bases and J by 10 bases, with 9 bases between. This CDR3 has 11 amino acids. The chain's CDR3 is CASSFKGEQFF. CDR3 coding DNA: TGTGCCAGCAGCTTCAAAGGGGAGCAGTTCTTC.

This clonotype has a handful of counts. The chain carries TRBV5-1 and TRBJ2-3; possibly TRBD1 for D (5 bases). Germline lookup yields CDR1 SGHRS and CDR2 YFSETQ. The CDR3 is made up of 12 amino acids. Trimming took 0 bases from V and 12 from J, leaving 11 bases between them. The CDR3 spells CASSLEAGFQYF. DNA of the CDR3: TGCGCCAGCAGCTTGGAGGCAGGGTTCCAGTATTTT. Full variable domain (rest looked up from reference TRBV5-1 and TRBJ2-3): KAGVTQTPRYLIKTRGQQVTLSCSPISGHRSVSWYQQTPGQGLQFLFEYFSETQRNKGNFPGRFSGRQFSNSRSEMNVSTLELGDSALYLCASSLEAGFQYFGPGTRLTVL.

The chain joins TRBV5-6 to TRBJ1-2; possibly TRBD1 for D (5 bases). The CDR3 sequence is 14 residues long. Trimming took off 4 bases at V and 0 bases at J, with 10 bases between the two ends. Germline V lookup: CDR1 SGHDT, CDR2 YYEEEE. CDR3 sequence reads: CASSVGRTNYGYTF. The CDR3 DNA is TGTGCCAGCAGCGTGGGACGGACTAACTATGGCTACACCTTC.

The chain uses TRBV7-9 and TRBJ1-2; D is unclear. The V end was cut by 2 bases, the J end by 1 base, with 14 bases between. The CDR3 is 16 amino acids. Germline values: CDR1 SEHNR, CDR2 FQNEAQ (reference sequence). The DNA for the CDR3 is TGTGCCAGCAGCTTATTTCCACCCGGGGTTAACTATGGCTACACCTTC. Translating it yields CASSLFPPGVNYGYTF.

The table lists this clonotype with a few counts. The chain recombines TRBV3-1 with TRBJ1-1; a weak D match, TRBD1 (6 bases). CDR3 size: 12 residues. Germline V gene lookup returns CDR1 LGHDT and CDR2 YNNKEL (reference sequence). Trimming cost V 4 bases and J 10 bases, with 13 bases left between them. The CDR3 DNA reads TGTGCCAGCAGCCCATCCGGGACAAGAGCTTTCTTT. Amino acid sequence: CASSPSGTRAFF.

There are a few counts of this clonotype. The genes are TRBV7-2 and TRBJ2-7; 7 bases align to TRBD2. The V and J ends lost 5 bases and 6 bases, in that order; junction bases with no gene match: 13. This CDR3 is 15 amino acids long. Germline loops: CDR1 SGHTA, CDR2 FQGNSA. For the CDR3, the DNA is TGTGCCAGCAGCGTGGTAGCGGGCGGACCAAGCGAGCAGTACTTC. The encoded protein is CASSVVAGGPSEQYF.

This clonotype was picked up a small number of times. V usage is TRBV6-5 and J usage is TRBJ1-2; D remains unclear. The germline CDR1 and CDR2 sequences are MNHEY and SVGAGI. The CDR3 runs 14 residues. Trimming took off 1 base at V and 1 base at J, with 7 bases between the two ends. CDR3 coding DNA: TGTGCCAGCAGTTACTACGGACGTAACTATGGCTACACCTTC. Protein: CASSYYGRNYGYTF.